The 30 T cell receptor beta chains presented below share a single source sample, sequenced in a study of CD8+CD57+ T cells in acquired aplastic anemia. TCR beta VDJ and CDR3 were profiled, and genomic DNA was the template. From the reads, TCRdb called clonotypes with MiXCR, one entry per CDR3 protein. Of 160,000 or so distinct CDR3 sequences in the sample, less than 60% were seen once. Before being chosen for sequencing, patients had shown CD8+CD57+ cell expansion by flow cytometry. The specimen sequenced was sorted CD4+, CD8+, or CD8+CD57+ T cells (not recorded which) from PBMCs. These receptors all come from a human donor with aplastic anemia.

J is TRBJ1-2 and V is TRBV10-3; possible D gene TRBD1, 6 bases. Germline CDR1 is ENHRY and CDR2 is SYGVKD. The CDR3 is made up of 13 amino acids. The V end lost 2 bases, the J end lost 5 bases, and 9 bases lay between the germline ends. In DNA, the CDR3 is TGTGCCATCAGTGAGGCAGGGGTTTATGGCTACACCTTC. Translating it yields CAISEAGVYGYTF.

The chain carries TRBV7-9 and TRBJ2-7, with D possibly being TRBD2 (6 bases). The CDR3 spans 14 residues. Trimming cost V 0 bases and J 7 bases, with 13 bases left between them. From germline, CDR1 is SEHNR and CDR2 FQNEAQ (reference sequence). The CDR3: CASSLAGGTREQYF. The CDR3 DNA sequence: TGTGCCAGCAGCTTAGCGGGGGGAACGCGAGAGCAGTACTTC.

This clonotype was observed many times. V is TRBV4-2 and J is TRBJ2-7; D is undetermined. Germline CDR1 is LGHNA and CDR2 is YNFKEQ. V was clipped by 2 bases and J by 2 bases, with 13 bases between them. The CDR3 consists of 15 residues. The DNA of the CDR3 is TGTGCCAGCAGCCAATTATGGTCGACTGCCTACGAGCAGTACTTC. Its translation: CASSQLWSTAYEQYF.

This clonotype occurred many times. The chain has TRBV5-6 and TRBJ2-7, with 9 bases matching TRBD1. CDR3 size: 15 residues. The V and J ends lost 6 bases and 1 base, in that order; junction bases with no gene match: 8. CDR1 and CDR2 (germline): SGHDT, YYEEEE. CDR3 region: CASTVPGQGSYEQYF. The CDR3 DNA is TGTGCCAGCACCGTACCGGGACAGGGATCCTACGAGCAGTACTTC. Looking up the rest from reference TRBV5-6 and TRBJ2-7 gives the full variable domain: DAGVTQSPTHLIKTRGQQVTLRCSPKSGHDTVSWYQQALGQGPQFIFQYYEEEERQRGNFPDRFSGHQFPNYSSELNVNALLLGDSALYLCASTVPGQGSYEQYFGPGTRLTVT.

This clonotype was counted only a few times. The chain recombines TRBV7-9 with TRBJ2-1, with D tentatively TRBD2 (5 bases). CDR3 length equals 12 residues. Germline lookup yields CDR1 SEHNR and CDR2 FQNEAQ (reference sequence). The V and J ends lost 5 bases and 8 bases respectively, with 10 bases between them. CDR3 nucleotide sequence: TGTGCCAGCAGCCCCCCCGGGGATGAGCAGTTCTTC. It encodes CASSPPGDEQFF.

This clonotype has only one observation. CDR3 amino acids: CATSPRVGTDTQYF. The CDR3 bases are TGTGCCACCAGCCCCAGGGTTGGCACAGATACGCAGTATTTT. This chain uses TRBV15 with TRBJ2-3; TRBD1 is a possible D gene (5 bases). The germline V gene has CDR1 LNHNV and CDR2 YYDKDF (reference sequence). The V end was cut by 5 bases, the J end by 1 base, with 10 bases between. This CDR3 is 14 amino acids long. Complete variable domain (other parts from reference TRBV15 and TRBJ2-3): DAMVIQNPRYQVTQFGKPVTLSCSQTLNHNVMYWYQQKSSQAPKLLFHYYDKDFNNEADTPDNFQSRRPNTSFCFLDIRSPGLGDTAMYLCATSPRVGTDTQYFGPGTRLTVL.

CDR3 nucleotide sequence: TGTGCCAGCAGCTTACGGGCAGGGGCGAGGGATCAGCCCCAGCATTTT. Amino acid sequence: CASSLRAGARDQPQHF. The rearrangement uses TRBV11-2 and TRBJ1-5; possibly TRBD1 for D (6 bases). Trimming removed 2 bases at V and 5 bases at J, with 16 bases between. The CDR3 sequence is 16 residues long. CDR1 is SGHAT, CDR2 FQNNGV, per germline.

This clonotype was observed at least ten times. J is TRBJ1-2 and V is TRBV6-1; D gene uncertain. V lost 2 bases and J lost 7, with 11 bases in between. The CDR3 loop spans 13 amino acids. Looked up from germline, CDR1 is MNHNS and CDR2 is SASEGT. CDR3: CASSELAGGGYTF. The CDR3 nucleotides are TGTGCCAGCAGTGAACTAGCAGGAGGTGGCTACACCTTC.

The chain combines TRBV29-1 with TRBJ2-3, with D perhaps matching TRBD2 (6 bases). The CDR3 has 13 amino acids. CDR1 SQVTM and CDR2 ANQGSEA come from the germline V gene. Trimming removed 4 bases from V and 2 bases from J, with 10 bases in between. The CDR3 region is CSVGTTHTDTQYF. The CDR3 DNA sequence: TGCAGCGTTGGGACTACCCACACAGATACGCAGTATTTT.

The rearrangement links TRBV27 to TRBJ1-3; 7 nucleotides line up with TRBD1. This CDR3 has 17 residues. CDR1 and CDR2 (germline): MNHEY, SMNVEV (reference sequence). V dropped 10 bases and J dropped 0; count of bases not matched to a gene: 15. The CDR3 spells CAKSPRDSRNSGNTIYF. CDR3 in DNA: TGTGCCAAAAGCCCCCGGGACAGCCGGAACTCTGGAAACACCATATATTTT.

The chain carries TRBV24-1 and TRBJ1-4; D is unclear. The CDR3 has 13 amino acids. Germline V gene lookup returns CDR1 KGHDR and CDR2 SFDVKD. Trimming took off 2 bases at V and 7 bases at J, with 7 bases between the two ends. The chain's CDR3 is CATSDWISEKLFF. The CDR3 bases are TGTGCCACCAGTGATTGGATCTCTGAAAAACTGTTTTTT.

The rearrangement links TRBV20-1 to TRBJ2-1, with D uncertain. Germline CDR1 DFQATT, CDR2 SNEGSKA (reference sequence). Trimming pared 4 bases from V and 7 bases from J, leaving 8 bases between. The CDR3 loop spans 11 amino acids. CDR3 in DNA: TGCAGTGCTATGTCCGGGAATGAGCAGTTCTTC. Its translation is CSAMSGNEQFF.

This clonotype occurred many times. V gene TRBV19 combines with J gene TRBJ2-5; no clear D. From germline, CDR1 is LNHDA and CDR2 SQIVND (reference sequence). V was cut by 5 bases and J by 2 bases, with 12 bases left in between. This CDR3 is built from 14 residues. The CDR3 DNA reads TGTGCCAGTAGTGTGGCGACAACACAAGAGACCCAGTACTTC. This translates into CASSVATTQETQYF.

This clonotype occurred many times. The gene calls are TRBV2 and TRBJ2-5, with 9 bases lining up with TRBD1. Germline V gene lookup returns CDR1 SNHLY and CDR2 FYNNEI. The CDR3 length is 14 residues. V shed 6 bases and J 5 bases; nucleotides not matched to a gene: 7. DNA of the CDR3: TGTGCCAGCAGAGCCGACAGGGGGGGGGAGACCCAGTACTTC. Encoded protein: CASRADRGGETQYF.

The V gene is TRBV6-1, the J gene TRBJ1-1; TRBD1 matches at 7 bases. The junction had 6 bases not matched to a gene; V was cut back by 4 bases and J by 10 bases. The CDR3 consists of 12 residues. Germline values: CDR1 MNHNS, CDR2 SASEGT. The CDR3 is CASSATGRGAFF. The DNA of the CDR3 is TGTGCCAGCAGTGCGACAGGGAGGGGAGCTTTCTTT.

CDR3 sequence: CASSETQGLHNSPLHF. CDR3 in DNA: TGTGCCAGCAGTGAAACCCAGGGACTTCATAATTCACCCCTCCACTTT. V gene TRBV25-1 combines with J gene TRBJ1-6, with D perhaps matching TRBD1 (5 bases). This CDR3 is 16 amino acids long. The ends were cut back, 2 bases at V and 5 bases at J, with 13 bases in the middle. The germline gives CDR1 MGHDK, CDR2 SYGVNS.

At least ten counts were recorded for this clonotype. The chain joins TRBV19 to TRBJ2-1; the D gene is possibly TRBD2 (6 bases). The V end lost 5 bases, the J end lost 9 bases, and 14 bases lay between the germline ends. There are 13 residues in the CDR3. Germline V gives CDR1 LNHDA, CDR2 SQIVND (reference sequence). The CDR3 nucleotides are TGTGCCAGTAGTCCCCATTCCGGGGGTGAGCAGTTCTTC. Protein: CASSPHSGGEQFF.

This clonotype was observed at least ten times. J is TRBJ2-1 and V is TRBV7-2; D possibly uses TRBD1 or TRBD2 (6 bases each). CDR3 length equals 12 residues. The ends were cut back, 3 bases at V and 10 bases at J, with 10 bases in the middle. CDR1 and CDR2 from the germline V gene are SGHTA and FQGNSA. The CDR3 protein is CASSFGGLEQFF. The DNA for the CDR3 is TGTGCCAGCAGCTTCGGGGGCCTGGAGCAGTTCTTC.

CDR3 amino acids: CSARAGRVSGNRGPPEAFF. CDR3 in DNA: TGCAGTGCTAGAGCAGGACGGGTCAGTGGGAACAGGGGTCCACCTGAAGCTTTCTTT. The V gene is TRBV20-1, the J gene TRBJ1-1; 7 nucleotides match TRBD1. The CDR3 sequence is 19 residues long. V lost 1 base to trimming and J lost 6 bases; unmatched junction nucleotides: 23. Germline CDR1 and CDR2: DFQATT and SNEGSKA (reference sequence).

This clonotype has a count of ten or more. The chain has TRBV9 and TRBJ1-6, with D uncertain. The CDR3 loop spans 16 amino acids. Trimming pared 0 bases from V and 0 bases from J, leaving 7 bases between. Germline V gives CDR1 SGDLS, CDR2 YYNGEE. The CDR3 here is CASSVGVPSYNSPLHF. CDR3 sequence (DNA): TGTGCCAGCAGCGTAGGGGTTCCCTCCTATAATTCACCCCTCCACTTT.

As DNA, the CDR3 is TGTGCCAGCAGCTTAATTGGCGCTGAAGCTTTCTTT. This translates into CASSLIGAEAFF. The chain couples TRBV7-8 to TRBJ1-1, with unresolved D. The germline V gene has CDR1 SGHVS and CDR2 FQNEAQ. The ends were cut back, 2 bases at V and 6 bases at J, with 7 bases in the middle. This CDR3 has 12 amino acids.

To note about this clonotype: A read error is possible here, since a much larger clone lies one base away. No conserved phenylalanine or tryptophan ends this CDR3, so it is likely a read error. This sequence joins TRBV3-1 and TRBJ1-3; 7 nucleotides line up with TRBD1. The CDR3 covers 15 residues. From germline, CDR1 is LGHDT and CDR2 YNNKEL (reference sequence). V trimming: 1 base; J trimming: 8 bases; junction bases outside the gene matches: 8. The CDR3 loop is CASSQGTGGGDTIYL. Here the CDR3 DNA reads TGTGCCAGCAGCCAAGGGACAGGTGGGGGTGACACCATATATCTT.

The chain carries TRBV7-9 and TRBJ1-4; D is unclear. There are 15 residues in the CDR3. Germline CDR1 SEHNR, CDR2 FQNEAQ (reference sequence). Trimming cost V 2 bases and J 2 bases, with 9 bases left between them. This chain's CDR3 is CASSLLWGTNEKLFF. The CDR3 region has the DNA TGTGCCAGCAGCTTACTTTGGGGTACTAATGAAAAACTGTTTTTT.

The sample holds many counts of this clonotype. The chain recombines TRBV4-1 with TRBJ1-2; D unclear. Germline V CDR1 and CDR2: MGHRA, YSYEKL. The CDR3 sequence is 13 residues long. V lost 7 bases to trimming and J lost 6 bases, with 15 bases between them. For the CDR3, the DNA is TGCGCCAGCACCCTAAGGGTAGGAGATGGCTACACCTTC. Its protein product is CASTLRVGDGYTF.

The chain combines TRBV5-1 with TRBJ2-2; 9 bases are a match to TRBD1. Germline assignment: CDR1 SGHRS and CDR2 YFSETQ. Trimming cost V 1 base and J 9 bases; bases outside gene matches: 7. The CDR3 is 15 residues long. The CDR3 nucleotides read TGCGCCAGCAGCTTGCGACAGGGGGGACCGAGGGAGCTGTTTTTT. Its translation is CASSLRQGGPRELFF. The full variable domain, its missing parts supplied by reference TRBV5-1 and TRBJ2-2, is KAGVTQTPRYLIKTRGQQVTLSCSPISGHRSVSWYQQTPGQGLQFLFEYFSETQRNKGNFPGRFSGRQFSNSRSEMNVSTLELGDSALYLCASSLRQGGPRELFFGEGSRLTVL.

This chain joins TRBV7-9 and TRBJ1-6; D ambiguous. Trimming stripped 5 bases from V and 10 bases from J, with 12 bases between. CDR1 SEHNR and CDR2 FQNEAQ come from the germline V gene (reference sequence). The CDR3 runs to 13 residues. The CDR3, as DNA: TGTGCCAGCAGCGTGACCTTTCTATCACCCCTCCACTTT. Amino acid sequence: CASSVTFLSPLHF. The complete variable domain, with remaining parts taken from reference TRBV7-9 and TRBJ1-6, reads DTGVSQNPRHKITKRGQNVTFRCDPISEHNRLYWYRQTLGQGPEFLTYFQNEAQLEKSRLLSDRFSAERPKGSFSTLEIQRTEQGDSAMYLCASSVTFLSPLHFGNGTRLTVT.

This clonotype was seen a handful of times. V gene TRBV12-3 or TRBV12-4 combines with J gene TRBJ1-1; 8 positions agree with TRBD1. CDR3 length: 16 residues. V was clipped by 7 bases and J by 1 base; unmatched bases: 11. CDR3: CASTPRGLIGNTEAFF. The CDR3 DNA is TGTGCCAGCACCCCCAGGGGGCTAATAGGGAACACTGAAGCTTTCTTT.

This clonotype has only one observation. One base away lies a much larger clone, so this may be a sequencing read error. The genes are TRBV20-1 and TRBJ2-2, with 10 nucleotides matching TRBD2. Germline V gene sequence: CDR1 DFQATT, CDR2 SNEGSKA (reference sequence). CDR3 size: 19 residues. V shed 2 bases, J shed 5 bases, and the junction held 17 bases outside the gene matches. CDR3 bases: TGCAGTGCTAGATCACTCCCTGGGCTAGCGGGGGCTTGGACCGGGGAGCTGTTTTTT. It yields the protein CSARSLPGLAGAWTGELFF.

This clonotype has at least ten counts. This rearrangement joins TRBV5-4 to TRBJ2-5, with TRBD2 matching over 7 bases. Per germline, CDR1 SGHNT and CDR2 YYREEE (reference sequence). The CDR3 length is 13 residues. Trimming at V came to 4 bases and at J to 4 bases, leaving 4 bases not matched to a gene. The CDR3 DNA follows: TGTGCCAGCAGCCCCGGGGGGTTAGAGACCCAGTACTTC. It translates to CASSPGGLETQYF.

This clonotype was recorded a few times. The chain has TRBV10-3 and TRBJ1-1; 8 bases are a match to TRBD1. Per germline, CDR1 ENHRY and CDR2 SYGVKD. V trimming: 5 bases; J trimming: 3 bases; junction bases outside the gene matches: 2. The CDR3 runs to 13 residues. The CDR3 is CAISTGGDTEAFF. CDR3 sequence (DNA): TGTGCCATCAGTACAGGGGGGGACACTGAAGCTTTCTTT.